This TCR beta chain emerged from a study of blood T cell repertoires in COVID-19. Whole-study context: In each case, the material was cDNA or gDNA derived from T cells, B-cell-depleted T cells, or PBMCs.

Germline CDR1 is MGHRA and CDR2 is YSYEKL. Trimming removed 4 bases at V and 4 bases at J, with 14 bases between. This CDR3 contains 14 residues. Using immunoSEQ multiplex PCR, the repertoire was profiled, and TCRdb retains in-frame clones only, with some absent. Of approximately 210,000 clones listed, approximately 88% were seen once; the top ten hold 6.5% to 9%. Sequencing was done on a sample of PBMCs or T cells enriched from blood (not recorded which). This TCR derives from a woman aged 18-35 years who had recovered from COVID-19. The V call is TRBV4-1, the J call TRBJ2-7, with D possibly TRBD2 on 6 matching bases. The CDR3 here is CASSPRQSGYEQYF. CDR3 DNA sequence: TGCGCCAGCAGCCCCCGCCAGAGCGGGTACGAGCAGTACTTC.